These 26 T cell receptor beta chains were all obtained from the same sample, sequenced in a study of shared clonotypes between healthy human individuals. Clones were sequenced by immunoSEQ multiplex PCR, and TCRdb holds only the in-frame ones, with some missing. The sample has about 2 million clones, less than 95% seen once. CD45RO-negative, CCR7-selected cells formed the naive CD8 fraction, which excluded terminally differentiated effector memory CD45RA+ cells. The sample was naive CD8+ T cells sorted from blood. The origin of the receptors is a man between 18 and 35 years old in good health.

The chain has TRBV4-2 and TRBJ1-2; tentative D call: TRBD1 (5 bases). Germline-derived CDR1 and CDR2 are LGHNA and YNFKEQ. The CDR3 runs 17 residues. V was trimmed by 0 bases and J by 3 bases, leaving 17 bases between them. The CDR3 is CASSQEMAREVDYGYTF. The CDR3, as DNA: TGTGCCAGCAGCCAAGAGATGGCCAGGGAAGTCGACTATGGCTACACCTTC.

This chain uses TRBV7-2 with TRBJ1-2; D unclear. Looked up from germline, CDR1 is SGHTA and CDR2 is FQGNSA. The V and J ends lost 5 bases and 6 bases respectively, with 28 bases between them. The CDR3 spans 18 residues. DNA of the CDR3: TGTGCCAGCAGCCCCCACGAGATGGGATGGGTTATAGGGAATGGCTACACCTTC. Its translation: CASSPHEMGWVIGNGYTF.

The rearrangement joins TRBV10-3 to TRBJ2-3; the D gene is possibly TRBD2 (5 bases). The V and J ends lost 3 bases and 6 bases respectively, with 7 bases between them. The CDR3 is made up of 12 amino acids. CDR1 and CDR2 from the germline V gene are ENHRY and SYGVKD. The DNA for the CDR3 is TGTGCCATCAGTGATGAGCGGGATACGCAGTATTTT. Translated: CAISDERDTQYF.

This clone was seen only a few times. V and J are TRBV27 and TRBJ2-1, with D perhaps matching TRBD2 (6 bases). Looked up from germline, CDR1 is MNHEY and CDR2 is SMNVEV (reference sequence). CDR3 length equals 13 residues. The V and J ends lost 6 bases and 9 bases respectively, with 15 bases between them. The DNA of the CDR3 is TGTGCCAGCAGACCCGCGGGGATGAGTGAGCAGTTCTTC. It encodes CASRPAGMSEQFF.

V usage is TRBV4-3 and J usage is TRBJ2-1, with TRBD2 matching 10 bases. With V trimmed by 0 bases and J by 8 bases, 7 bases remained unmatched. Germline CDR1 reads LGHNA; CDR2 reads YSLEER. The CDR3 covers 16 residues. CDR3 residues: CASSQDRPAGGDEQFF. CDR3 coding DNA: TGCGCCAGCAGCCAAGATCGGCCAGCGGGAGGGGATGAGCAGTTCTTC.

V and J are TRBV5-4 and TRBJ2-7; D is perhaps TRBD1 (6 bases). This CDR3 has 15 amino acids. Germline V gene lookup returns CDR1 SGHNT and CDR2 YYREEE (reference sequence). The ends were cut back, 3 bases at V and 2 bases at J, with 15 bases in the middle. For the CDR3, the DNA is TGTGCCAGCAGCTCCTGGTCGGACAGAGCCTACGAGCAGTACTTC. Protein sequence: CASSSWSDRAYEQYF.

The chain couples TRBV27 to TRBJ1-4; 8 bases are shared with TRBD1. CDR3 length: 16 amino acids. Germline V gene data show CDR1 as MNHEY and CDR2 as SMNVEV (reference sequence). The J segment lost 0 bases and the V segment lost 5 bases, leaving 5 bases of the junction unmatched. Here the CDR3 reads CASSLGQAATNEKLFF. CDR3 sequence (DNA): TGTGCCAGCAGTCTGGGACAGGCCGCAACTAATGAAAAACTGTTTTTT.

The CDR3 DNA sequence: TGTGCCAGCAGCCAACTGGAACAGGGGGCCTACGAGCAGTACTTC. This codes for CASSQLEQGAYEQYF. The genes are TRBV14 and TRBJ2-7; 8 positions match TRBD1. Per germline, CDR1 SGHDN and CDR2 FVKESK. The CDR3 runs 15 residues. Losses at the gene ends were 2 bases for V and 2 bases for J; bases not matched to a gene: 5.

The chain links TRBV7-9 to TRBJ2-5; possibly TRBD1 or TRBD2 for D (6 bases each). CDR3 length: 15 residues. The germline V gene has CDR1 SEHNR and CDR2 FQNEAQ (reference sequence). The V and J ends lost 5 bases and 5 bases respectively, with 18 bases between them. The DNA for the CDR3 is TGTGCCAGCAGCGCCTACGGGGGCGGCGGCGAGACCCAGTACTTC. This sequence encodes CASSAYGGGGETQYF.

This clone was seen more than once but under ten times. Other DNA sequences from this sample encode an identical CDR3 as well. The rearrangement joins TRBV4-1 to TRBJ2-7, with a possible D match to TRBD2 (5 bases). This CDR3 has 13 residues. Deletions cut 0 bases from V and 3 bases from J, with 6 bases between. CDR1 and CDR2 (germline): MGHRA, YSYEKL. The CDR3 DNA follows: TGCGCCAGCAGCCAAGATCGGGGCTACGAGCAGTACTTC. It encodes CASSQDRGYEQYF.

V usage is TRBV7-8 and J usage is TRBJ1-2, with D maybe TRBD1 (5 bases). In germline, CDR1 is SGHVS, CDR2 FQNEAQ. The V end was cut by 1 base, the J end by 8 bases, with 17 bases between. The CDR3 covers 15 residues. CDR3: CASSLEGDGYSGYTF. For the CDR3, the DNA is TGTGCCAGCAGCTTAGAAGGGGACGGTTATTCGGGCTACACCTTC.

Comment on this clone: Other DNA sequences in this sample translate to the same CDR3. The chain recombines TRBV4-1 with TRBJ2-7; perhaps TRBD1 as D (6 bases). CDR3 length: 13 amino acids. Per germline, CDR1 MGHRA and CDR2 YSYEKL. Trimming left V 2 bases short and J 4 bases short, with 9 bases between. CDR3 loop: CASSQKTGYEQYF. In DNA, the CDR3 is TGCGCCAGCAGCCAAAAGACAGGTTACGAGCAGTACTTC.

The chain links TRBV19 to TRBJ2-1; D gene ambiguous. Germline V gives CDR1 LNHDA, CDR2 SQIVND (reference sequence). V dropped 7 bases and J dropped 4 bases, with 8 bases sitting between them. This CDR3 comprises 12 residues. DNA of the CDR3: TGTGCCAGTATGGCAGCATACAATGAGCAGTTCTTC. It specifies CASMAAYNEQFF.

To note about this clone: Other DNA sequences in this sample translate to the same CDR3. The rearrangement uses TRBV13 and TRBJ2-5, with D unclear. The V gene lost 1 base and the J gene lost 3 bases, with 6 bases spanning the gap. CDR3 length: 13 amino acids. Germline V lookup: CDR1 PRHDT, CDR2 FYEKMQ (reference sequence). The CDR3 is CASSLEGKETQYF. In DNA, the CDR3 is TGTGCCAGCAGCTTAGAAGGGAAAGAGACCCAGTACTTC. The whole variable domain, filled in from reference TRBV13 and TRBJ2-5, reads AAGVIQSPRHLIKEKRETATLKCYPIPRHDTVYWYQQGPGQDPQFLISFYEKMQSDKGSIPDRFSAQQFSDYHSELNMSSLELGDSALYFCASSLEGKETQYFGPGTRLLVL.

The chain combines TRBV18 with TRBJ1-2; a possible D gene is TRBD1 (5 bases). The CDR3 loop spans 14 amino acids. V shed 2 bases and J shed 2 bases, with 9 bases lying between them. Germline V gene data show CDR1 as KGHSH and CDR2 as LQKENI. CDR3 sequence (DNA): TGTGCCAGCTCACCAACGGGGGGGAACTATGGCTACACCTTC. Translating gives CASSPTGGNYGYTF.

The rearrangement uses TRBV28 and TRBJ2-7, with TRBD1 matching over 7 bases. The germline V gene has CDR1 MDHEN and CDR2 SYDVKM. CDR3 size: 15 residues. J gave up 0 bases and V 4 bases, and 6 bases lay outside the gene matches. CDR3 sequence reads: CASSSPGTASYEQYF. The CDR3 DNA follows: TGTGCCAGCAGTTCCCCCGGGACAGCCTCCTACGAGCAGTACTTC. The full variable domain, with the rest looked up from reference TRBV28 and TRBJ2-7, is DVKVTQSSRYLVKRTGEKVFLECVQDMDHENMFWYRQDPGLGLRLIYFSYDVKMKEKGDIPEGYSVSREKKERFSLILESASTNQTSMYLCASSSPGTASYEQYFGPGTRLTVT.

This clone was recorded only once. V usage is TRBV4-1 and J usage is TRBJ1-1; TRBD1 matches at 7 bases. Trimming cost V 2 bases and J 0 bases; bases outside gene matches: 3. This CDR3 region has 15 residues. Germline CDR1 is MGHRA and CDR2 is YSYEKL. This CDR3 reads CASSQTTGMNTEAFF. Here the CDR3 DNA reads TGCGCCAGCAGCCAAACGACAGGGATGAACACTGAAGCTTTCTTT.

V gene TRBV6-1 combines with J gene TRBJ1-6; TRBD1 might be the D (5 bases). Germline values: CDR1 MNHNS, CDR2 SASEGT. V lost 7 bases, J lost 10 bases, and 14 bases lay in between. The CDR3 is made up of 13 amino acids. The CDR3 DNA reads TGTGCCAGCAACTGGGAAGGGGACTCACCCCTCCACTTT. This translates into CASNWEGDSPLHF.

The chain carries TRBV9 and TRBJ2-5; D perhaps matches TRBD2 (6 bases). The CDR3 contains 14 residues. The V end lost 0 bases, the J end lost 3 bases, and 9 bases lay between the germline ends. CDR1 and CDR2 from the germline V gene are SGDLS and YYNGEE. CDR3 coding DNA: TGTGCCAGCAGCGTAGGGTCTAGCGAAGAGACCCAGTACTTC. Encoded protein: CASSVGSSEETQYF. The full variable domain, in which reference TRBV9 and TRBJ2-5 provide the parts outside the CDR3, is DSGVTQTPKHLITATGQRVTLRCSPRSGDLSVYWYQQSLDQGLQFLIQYYNGEERAKGNILERFSAQQFPDLHSELNLSSLELGDSALYFCASSVGSSEETQYFGPGTRLLVL.

CDR3: CASATGDIQYF. For the CDR3, the DNA is TGTGCCAGCGCTACAGGGGACATTCAGTACTTC. The V gene is TRBV9, the J gene TRBJ2-4; TRBD1 agrees at 7 bases. Germline V lookup: CDR1 SGDLS, CDR2 YYNGEE. J gave up 8 bases and V 7 bases, and 3 bases lay outside the gene matches. CDR3 size: 11 residues.

The chain employs TRBV5-1 and TRBJ2-1, with D possibly matching TRBD2 (6 bases). Germline CDR1 SGHRS, CDR2 YFSETQ. The V end was cut by 0 bases, the J end by 5 bases, with 9 bases between. This CDR3 spans 14 amino acids. Written as DNA, the CDR3 is TGCGCCAGCAGCTTGGCCGGGAGCAACAATGAGCAGTTCTTC. This encodes CASSLAGSNNEQFF. The whole variable domain, filled in from reference TRBV5-1 and TRBJ2-1, reads KAGVTQTPRYLIKTRGQQVTLSCSPISGHRSVSWYQQTPGQGLQFLFEYFSETQRNKGNFPGRFSGRQFSNSRSEMNVSTLELGDSALYLCASSLAGSNNEQFFGPGTRLTVL.

This chain connects TRBV11-2 to TRBJ2-2; 10 bases are shared with TRBD2. The V gene's germline CDR1 is SGHAT and CDR2 FQNNGV. The CDR3 is made up of 17 amino acids. J was trimmed by 5 bases and V by 2 bases; bases with no gene match: 8. This CDR3 reads CASSLNLAGVGTGELFF. CDR3 nucleotides: TGTGCCAGCAGCTTAAACCTAGCGGGAGTGGGTACCGGGGAGCTGTTTTTT.

The chain has TRBV7-2 and TRBJ2-3, with TRBD2 matching 7 bases. Germline V CDR1 and CDR2: SGHTA, FQGNSA. The J segment lost 6 bases and the V segment lost 1 base, leaving 7 bases of the junction unmatched. CDR3 length: 15 amino acids. CDR3 amino acids: CASSLGLAVWDTQYF. The CDR3 bases are TGTGCCAGCAGCTTAGGCCTAGCGGTCTGGGATACGCAGTATTTT.

The V gene is TRBV30, the J gene TRBJ1-4; D is ambiguous. The CDR3 covers 14 residues. CDR1 and CDR2 (germline): GTSNPN, SVGIG (reference sequence). Deletions cut 7 bases from V and 5 bases from J, with 17 bases between. As DNA, the CDR3 is TGTGCCTTAACCCATCTTTCCCTAAATGAAAAACTGTTTTTT. Protein sequence: CALTHLSLNEKLFF.

A note on this clone: Other nucleotide sequences from this sample produce the same CDR3. The chain has TRBV5-6 and TRBJ2-7, with a weak D call TRBD2 (5 bases). Trimming pared 5 bases from V and 1 base from J, leaving 10 bases between. In germline, CDR1 is SGHDT, CDR2 YYEEEE. CDR3 length: 13 amino acids. The CDR3 DNA follows: TGTGCCAGCAGTTCGGGGTCGTCCTACGAGCAGTACTTC. This gives the protein CASSSGSSYEQYF.

The gene calls are TRBV5-1 and TRBJ2-7, with 8 bases that match TRBD1. The CDR3 totals 15 residues. The V gene end was trimmed by 2 bases and the J gene end by 4 bases; junction bases not matched to a gene: 8. Germline V gene data show CDR1 as SGHRS and CDR2 as YFSETQ. CDR3 sequence: CASSFRPGQGYEQYF. The CDR3 region has the DNA TGCGCCAGCAGCTTCAGACCCGGACAGGGATACGAGCAGTACTTC.